Each of the 6 T cell receptor beta chains below was sequenced from the same sample in a study of OX40 agonist ivuxolimab in advanced cancers. Clones were sequenced by immunoSEQ multiplex PCR, and TCRdb holds only the in-frame ones, with some missing. Among around 65,000 clones listed, around 93% were seen once. The specimen comprised CD4+ or CD8+ T cells sorted from blood, sampled in a trial of the OX40 agonist ivuxolimab. These TCRs come from an adult with an advanced solid tumor such as melanoma, head and neck, liver or kidney cancer.

This clone was seen a single time. This sequence joins TRBV4-1 and TRBJ2-7; the D gene is possibly TRBD1 (5 bases). V was shortened by 0 bases and J by 5 bases, with 17 bases between the two germline ends. Germline values: CDR1 MGHRA, CDR2 YSYEKL. This CDR3 is 16 amino acids long. CDR3 sequence (DNA): TGCGCCAGCAGCCAAGATCGCAGACAGCCTTTCGACGAGCAGTACTTC. It encodes CASSQDRRQPFDEQYF.

The V gene is TRBV6-4, the J gene TRBJ2-1; TRBD1 matches at 7 bases. V trimming: 4 bases; J trimming: 3 bases; junction bases outside the gene matches: 6. Germline V gene sequence: CDR1 MRHNA, CDR2 SNTAGT. This CDR3 region has 15 residues. DNA for the CDR3: TGTGCCAGCAGTGTGACCGGGACAGACTACAATGAGCAGTTCTTC. Translation: CASSVTGTDYNEQFF.

The chain has TRBV10-3 and TRBJ2-1; 10 nucleotides align to TRBD1. This CDR3 region has 15 residues. Trimming cost V 7 bases and J 8 bases; bases outside gene matches: 11. From germline, CDR1 is ENHRY and CDR2 SYGVKD. The CDR3 nucleotides read TGTGCCATCAACGGCCCGGGACAGGGGTTCGATGAGCAGTTCTTC. Its translation: CAINGPGQGFDEQFF.

This clone was counted a few times. The genes are TRBV6-5 and TRBJ1-5; D not resolved. CDR3 length: 15 residues. Looked up from germline, CDR1 is MNHEY and CDR2 is SVGAGI. Trimming pared 0 bases from V and 5 bases from J, leaving 11 bases between. Here the CDR3 reads CASSYSGAYDQPQHF. The CDR3 coding sequence is TGTGCCAGCAGTTACTCCGGTGCCTATGATCAGCCCCAGCATTTT.

J is TRBJ2-1 and V is TRBV7-3; D possibly corresponds to TRBD2 (6 bases). Trimming shortened V by 5 bases and J by 4 bases, and 12 bases separated the two germline ends. Germline V gene sequence: CDR1 SGHTA, CDR2 FQGTGA. The CDR3 is 14 residues long. Written as DNA, the CDR3 is TGTGCCAGCAGCCCCGGAAGCGGGTACAATGAGCAGTTCTTC. It codes for CASSPGSGYNEQFF.

Sample share makes this clone medium-sized. Other DNA sequences in the sample encode the same CDR3. The chain is built from TRBV29-1 and TRBJ2-2; D remains ambiguous. Germline V CDR1 and CDR2: SQVTM, ANQGSEA. V lost 4 bases to trimming and J lost 1 base, with 4 bases between them. The CDR3 sequence is 12 residues long. CDR3 in amino acids: CSVGGNTGELFF. The CDR3 DNA follows: TGCAGCGTTGGGGGGAACACCGGGGAGCTGTTTTTT.